One sample yielded the 3 T cell receptor beta chains listed below, sequenced in a study of T cell responses to AZD1222 COVID-19 vaccine. Repertoires were generated with immunoSEQ multiplex PCR, while TCRdb's copy carries only in-frame clones and drops some. The data hold 80,000 or so clones, with around three quarters observed a single time. Here the sequenced sample was peripheral blood, taken 28 days after the second dose of the MenACWY control vaccine. All receptors come from an adult who received the MenACWY meningococcal vaccine as a control.

This chain joins TRBV5-6 and TRBJ2-1; TRBD2 agrees at 7 bases. The CDR3 loop spans 15 amino acids. Germline CDR1 reads SGHDT; CDR2 reads YYEEEE. The J segment lost 4 bases and the V segment lost 0 bases, leaving 4 bases of the junction unmatched. The CDR3 sequence is CASSLALRGYNEQFF. CDR3 DNA sequence: TGTGCCAGCAGCTTGGCCTTGCGGGGGTACAATGAGCAGTTCTTC.

V usage is TRBV27 and J usage is TRBJ2-2; TRBD1 or TRBD2 may be the D gene (5 bases each). The CDR3 contains 16 residues. Germline-derived CDR1 and CDR2 are MNHEY and SMNVEV (reference sequence). V was pared by 1 base and J by 4 bases, with 13 bases between. This CDR3 reads CASSLLGFGGTGELFF. The CDR3 coding sequence is TGTGCCAGCAGTTTATTGGGTTTTGGGGGCACCGGGGAGCTGTTTTTT.

The chain is built from TRBV7-9 and TRBJ2-3, with unresolved D. Germline V gene sequence: CDR1 SEHNR, CDR2 FQNEAQ (reference sequence). The germline V and J ends were trimmed by 6 bases and 5 bases, with 6 bases remaining between them. There are 11 residues in the CDR3. The CDR3 DNA sequence: TGTGCCAGCAGGAATGGAGATACGCAGTATTTT. Its translation is CASRNGDTQYF. The whole variable domain, remainder taken from reference TRBV7-9 and TRBJ2-3, is DTGVSQNPRHKITKRGQNVTFRCDPISEHNRLYWYRQTLGQGPEFLTYFQNEAQLEKSRLLSDRFSAERPKGSFSTLEIQRTEQGDSAMYLCASRNGDTQYFGPGTRLTVL.